These 9 T cell receptor beta chains originate from one sample sequenced in a study of cytomegalovirus exposure and HLA in healthy donors. This table comes from immunoSEQ multiplex PCR, and its TCRdb copy is limited to in-frame clones, with some not included. Of around 150,000 clones detected, 70% to 85% appear once; the ten largest clones hold less than 35%. Source material: PBMCs. These TCRs come from a young man in good health and CMV-seropositive.

The count of this clone is one. The chain joins TRBV6-5 to TRBJ1-5, with no clear D. In germline, CDR1 is MNHEY, CDR2 SVGAGI. This CDR3 is 14 amino acids long. V was shortened by 7 bases and J by 5 bases, with 15 bases between the two germline ends. CDR3 sequence (DNA): TGTGCCAGCAAAGCAGGAGGGTCTTATCAGCCCCAGCATTTT. This sequence encodes CASKAGGSYQPQHF.

The V and J genes are TRBV5-5 and TRBJ2-7; maybe TRBD1 (5 bases). CDR3 size: 13 residues. Germline V lookup: CDR1 SGHKS, CDR2 YYEKEE (reference sequence). V dropped 0 bases and J dropped 12 bases, with 16 bases sitting between them. CDR3 loop: CASSLGGARERYF. CDR3 bases: TGTGCCAGCAGCTTGGGTGGGGCCAGGGAAAGGTACTTC.

This clone was counted a single time. The V and J genes are TRBV7-9 and TRBJ2-7; 8 positions agree with TRBD1. Trimming took 4 bases from V and 6 from J; bases not matched to a gene: 5. The CDR3 is 13 residues long. Germline V gene data show CDR1 as SEHNR and CDR2 as FQNEAQ (reference sequence). This chain's CDR3 is CASSSGQGIEQYF. The CDR3 region has the DNA TGTGCCAGCAGCTCCGGACAGGGCATCGAGCAGTACTTC.

The V gene is TRBV11-2, the J gene TRBJ1-1; 7 positions agree with TRBD1. This CDR3 is 15 amino acids long. With 7 bases clipped from V and 1 base from J, the junction kept 9 bases outside the gene matches. CDR1 and CDR2 (germline): SGHAT, FQNNGV. The DNA of the CDR3 is TGTGCCAGCACCAGCGGTGACAGGGAGAACACTGAAGCTTTCTTT. Residues: CASTSGDRENTEAFF. Full variable domain (remainder filled in from reference TRBV11-2 and TRBJ1-1): EAGVAQSPRYKIIEKRQSVAFWCNPISGHATLYWYQQILGQGPKLLIQFQNNGVVDDSQLPKDRFSAERLKGVDSTLKIQPAKLEDSAVYLCASTSGDRENTEAFFGQGTRLTVV.

The chain is built from TRBV12-5 and TRBJ1-1; perhaps TRBD1 as D (5 bases). Looked up from germline, CDR1 is LGHNT and CDR2 is FRNRAP. The CDR3 runs to 13 residues. The V and J ends lost 6 bases and 3 bases respectively, with 11 bases between them. This CDR3 reads CASGQQAYTEAFF. The CDR3 coding sequence is TGTGCTAGTGGACAACAGGCCTACACTGAAGCTTTCTTT.

The rearrangement uses TRBV29-1 and TRBJ2-2; D may be TRBD2 (6 bases). Germline V CDR1 and CDR2: SQVTM, ANQGSEA. This CDR3 contains 13 residues. Trimming stripped 7 bases from V and 6 bases from J, with 15 bases between. The CDR3 nucleotides read TGCAGCGGGGGGGAACAGGTAGCCGGGGAGCTGTTTTTT. Protein product: CSGGEQVAGELFF.

This rearrangement joins TRBV21-1 to TRBJ2-7; TRBD1 reflects the table's D call only, with no check against the DNA. TRBV21-1 is an annotated pseudogene. The CDR3 is 15 amino acids. CDR3 DNA sequence: TGTGCCAGCAGTTTTCGGAAGGGGAAAAGGTACGAGCAGTACTTC. As protein: CASSFRKGKRYEQYF.

The chain uses TRBV7-2 and TRBJ2-2; D is uncertain. The CDR3 has 16 residues. The germline CDR1 and CDR2 sequences are SGHTA and FQGNSA. Trimming pared 1 base from V and 1 base from J, leaving 10 bases between. This CDR3 reads CASSLGSGLNTGELFF. CDR3 nucleotide sequence: TGTGCCAGCAGCTTAGGGTCAGGATTGAACACCGGGGAGCTGTTTTTT.

The rearrangement links TRBV10-2 to TRBJ1-1, with 8 bases fitting TRBD1. CDR1 WSHSY and CDR2 SAAADI come from the germline V gene. This CDR3 contains 16 residues. V lost 3 bases and J lost 6; bases outside the gene matches: 12. The CDR3 loop is CASSDIGQGSFSEAFF. CDR3 nucleotides: TGCGCCAGCAGTGATATCGGACAGGGTTCTTTCTCTGAAGCTTTCTTT.